This TCR beta chain was recovered during a study of blood T cell repertoires in COVID-19. As for the study in general: Spain, Italy and the United States supplied samples that represented acute and convalescent COVID-19.

Study processing details: From reference gene primer amplification, estimates of nucleated cell counts were derived. Only in-frame clones appear in the TCRdb table, and some are missing; sequencing was by immunoSEQ multiplex PCR. The V and J calls and clone size are taken from that table; D and trimming were inferred from the DNA. The sample lists about 95,000 clones, 89% seen once, with under 3.5% in the top ten. The CDR3 is made up of 14 amino acids. The J segment lost 2 bases and the V segment lost 3 bases, leaving 4 bases of the junction unmatched. Germline V lookup: CDR1 MDHEN, CDR2 SYDVKM. The sample taken for sequencing was peripheral blood. This rearrangement joins TRBV28 to TRBJ2-7; TRBD1 matches at 7 bases. The TCR sequence derives from a woman aged 65 to 85 with acute or convalescent COVID-19. CDR3 residues: CASSFWGQTYEQYF. In DNA, the CDR3 is TGTGCCAGCAGTTTCTGGGGACAGACCTACGAGCAGTACTTC. The full variable domain, completed using reference TRBV28 and TRBJ2-7, is DVKVTQSSRYLVKRTGEKVFLECVQDMDHENMFWYRQDPGLGLRLIYFSYDVKMKEKGDIPEGYSVSREKKERFSLILESASTNQTSMYLCASSFWGQTYEQYFGPGTRLTVT.